This is a list of T cell receptor beta chains from one sample in a study of monozygotic twins with inflammatory bowel disease. Reprocessing the 5' RACE reads, TCRdb reports a single entry for every CDR3 protein and omits DNA. The data include over 35,000 distinct CDR3 sequences; the top ten clones carry about 5%. The sample was blood. These receptors were taken from a human donor with ulcerative colitis or Crohn's disease, or a healthy co-twin of an affected twin (not recorded which). The CDR3 runs from the conserved cysteine through the conserved F or W. Size tells how often a clone was seen (once, few, many) or the class of an expanded clone, and some rows leave it out.

v_call,j_call,clone_size,cdr3_aa
TRBV29-1,TRBJ1-2,NA,CSVEGKQGGRAYGYTF
TRBV9,TRBJ2-1,NA,CASSGGGQGAYNEQFF
TRBV4-3,TRBJ2-3,NA,CASSTNPTGGRDTQYF
TRBV7-8,TRBJ2-7,NA,CASSFRQGVLEQYF
TRBV5-1,TRBJ2-7,NA,CASSLERSELSYEQYF
TRBV29-1,TRBJ2-3,NA,CSVGRGTSTDTQYF
TRBV30,TRBJ1-3,NA,CAWTLGLLETGNTIYF
TRBV7-9,TRBJ1-2,NA,CASSSADHGTRDGYTF
TRBV3-1,TRBJ2-7,NA,CASSLDLGQREQYF
TRBV7-2,TRBJ1-6,NA,CASSRDRGDNSPLHF
TRBV20-1,TRBJ1-1,NA,CSARKGGLNTEAFF
TRBV28,TRBJ2-1,NA,CASSLSRGTSYNEQFF
TRBV12-3/TRBV12-4,TRBJ1-5,NA,CASSRQEDQPQHF
TRBV6-1,TRBJ2-7,NA,CASSKDSSEQYF
TRBV5-1,TRBJ1-2,NA,CASSLGGSLGYTF
TRBV12-3/TRBV12-4,TRBJ2-3,NA,CASRLSGSTDTQYF
TRBV24-1,TRBJ1-1,NA,CATQGNTEAFF
TRBV7-2,TRBJ2-3,NA,CASSLGTIVTDTQYF
TRBV14,TRBJ2-1,NA,CASSRTSGYNEQFF
TRBV2,TRBJ2-1,NA,CASSGLAGSSYNEQFF
TRBV20-1,TRBJ1-2,NA,CSARDQLGEPGYTF
TRBV7-9,TRBJ1-1,medium-sized,CASSSPRTIGRGKAFF
TRBV9,TRBJ2-7,NA,CASSVGVGPYEQYF
TRBV5-1,TRBJ1-2,NA,CASSLEGFGLKDYGYTF
TRBV2,TRBJ1-1,NA,CASREAYNTEAFF
TRBV5-5,TRBJ2-7,NA,CASSFQGYYEQYF
TRBV29-1,TRBJ2-1,NA,CSGSRTYNEQFF
TRBV5-8,TRBJ2-5,NA,CAFPLRGAEETQYF
TRBV6-5,TRBJ1-2,NA,CASSRTGIYGYTF
TRBV7-2,TRBJ2-1,NA,CASSLGSRDSEWKFF
TRBV4-2,TRBJ2-2,NA,CASSQLAGGNTGELFF
TRBV7-2,TRBJ1-5,NA,CASSLGAGSSPQHF
TRBV18,TRBJ2-5,NA,CASSPARKGETQYF
TRBV27,TRBJ1-5,medium-sized,CASSVSSAEQPQHF
TRBV5-1,TRBJ2-1,NA,CASSRLGAQDRDEQFF
TRBV28,TRBJ2-5,NA,CASSFSRTEKETQYF
TRBV11-2,TRBJ2-3,NA,CASSLGTSGPITDTQYF
TRBV15,TRBJ2-4,NA,CATSRDRGGLGIQYF
TRBV24-1,TRBJ1-2,NA,CATSDRDRDGYTF
TRBV29-1,TRBJ1-2,NA,CSVVGRFNYGYTF
TRBV20-1,TRBJ2-6,NA,CSAEPEVGANVLTF
TRBV20-1,TRBJ2-7,NA,CSADSGGHEQYF
TRBV18,TRBJ1-2,NA,CASSPQRDAPYYGYTF
TRBV29-1,TRBJ1-3,NA,CSVKTGTVGNTIYF
TRBV5-4,TRBJ1-4,NA,CASSTGDRSITNEKLFF
TRBV27,TRBJ1-5,NA,CASSRQVSGGQPQHF
TRBV27,TRBJ2-3,NA,CASNLRFDTDTQYF
TRBV11-3,TRBJ2-1,NA,CASSLGGRDKYNEQFF
TRBV28,TRBJ2-7,NA,CASSLYLAASSYEQYF
TRBV5-8,TRBJ2-3,NA,CASSSQRQGASDTQYF
TRBV12-3/TRBV12-4,TRBJ1-6,NA,CASSYGRLNPNSPLHF
TRBV7-9,TRBJ1-1,NA,CASSLGEFVEAFF
TRBV25-1,TRBJ2-1,NA,CATRTGGAREFF
TRBV7-6,TRBJ1-3,NA,CASSSESPAGKVFGNTIYF
TRBV7-9,TRBJ2-3,NA,CASSLDTSGAATQYF
TRBV29-1,TRBJ2-5,NA,CSVEWVYETQYF
TRBV10-1,TRBJ2-5,NA,CASSDHGGATGETQYF
TRBV6-5,TRBJ2-1,NA,CASSYSWTGDNEQFF